This is a list of T cell receptor beta chains from one sample in a study of blood T cell repertoires in COVID-19. Here immunoSEQ multiplex PCR was the method, and the copy in TCRdb shows in-frame clones only, minus some. The sample has some 150,000 clones, 89% seen once. Sequenced: PBMCs or T cells enriched from blood (not recorded which). The receptors here all came from a woman aged 18-29 years who had recovered from COVID-19. The CDR3 runs from the conserved cysteine through the conserved F or W. D genes are given only for firm matches. Not all rows give a size; the values are once, few, many and, for expanded clones, a class.

CASSPGQGVYGYTF	TGTGCCAGCAGCCCTGGACAGGGCGTCTATGGCTACACCTTC	NA	TRBV5-4	TRBJ1-2	TRBD1
CASSARTGSDSPLHF	TGTGCCAGCTCAGCCCGGACAGGGTCCGATTCACCCCTCCACTTT	NA	TRBV18	TRBJ1-6	TRBD1
CASSMERVEANEQFF	TGCGCCAGCAGTATGGAGAGGGTAGAGGCCAATGAGCAGTTCTTC	NA	TRBV5-1	TRBJ2-1	NA
CASSYSWDTSYNEQFF	TGTGCCAGCAGTTACTCCTGGGACACATCCTACAATGAGCAGTTCTTC	NA	TRBV6-5	TRBJ2-1	NA
CASTRNTEAFF	TGTGCCAGCACTCGGAACACTGAAGCTTTCTTT	NA	TRBV7-9	TRBJ1-1	NA
CASSPVTDGYTF	TGTGCCAGCTCACCAGTGACAGATGGCTACACCTTC	NA	TRBV18	TRBJ1-2	NA
CASSLSGTKYEQYF	TGCGCCAGCAGCTTGAGTGGGACAAAGTACGAGCAGTACTTC	NA	TRBV5-1	TRBJ2-7	NA
CASSLTRSNEQFF	TGTGCCAGCAGCTTAACGCGGAGCAATGAGCAGTTCTTC	NA	TRBV7-3	TRBJ2-1	NA
CAKRRGVGTSSYEQYF	TGTGCCAAACGGAGGGGAGTGGGGACTAGCTCCTACGAGCAGTACTTC	NA	TRBV27	TRBJ2-7	TRBD2
CASSLASAPSSYNEQFF	TGTGCCAGCAGCTTAGCCAGCGCTCCAAGCTCCTACAATGAGCAGTTCTTC	once	TRBV7-8	TRBJ2-1	NA
CATSRGRANEQFF	TGTGCCACCAGCAGGGGGAGGGCCAATGAGCAGTTCTTC	NA	TRBV15	TRBJ2-1	TRBD2
CASSRSWGQFENTEAFF	TGTGCCAGCAGTAGGAGTTGGGGGCAATTTGAGAACACTGAAGCTTTCTTT	NA	TRBV28	TRBJ1-1	NA
CASSGRAPSATDTQYF	TGTGCCAGCAGTGGGAGGGCTCCCTCTGCCACAGATACGCAGTATTTT	NA	TRBV2	TRBJ2-3	NA
CASSQGALNTGELFF	TGTGCCAGCAGCCAGGGAGCCCTGAACACCGGGGAGCTGTTTTTT	NA	TRBV3-1/TRBV3-2	TRBJ2-2	NA
CASRSGTTNSPLHF	TGTGCCAGCAGGTCCGGGACTACTAATTCACCCCTCCACTTT	NA	TRBV2	TRBJ1-6	NA
CASSIMSGVSPLHF	TGTGCCAGTAGTATTATGTCAGGGGTTTCACCCCTCCACTTT	NA	TRBV19	TRBJ1-6	NA
CASSLGLAGEEETQYF	TGTGCCAGCAGCTTAGGGCTAGCGGGAGAAGAAGAGACCCAGTACTTC	NA	TRBV7-2	TRBJ2-5	TRBD2
CASSEWEDGGYTF	TGTGCCAGCAGTGAATGGGAGGACGGCGGCTACACCTTC	NA	TRBV25-1	TRBJ1-2	NA
CASSRLAGGSYNEQFF	TGTGCCAGCAGCCGACTAGCGGGGGGCTCCTACAATGAGCAGTTCTTC	NA	TRBV11-3	TRBJ2-1	TRBD2
CATPPDREFF	TGTGCCACCCCCCCGGACAGGGAGTTCTTC	NA	TRBV27	TRBJ2-1	TRBD1
CAIGRGTGKDQPQHF	TGTGCCATCGGTAGGGGGACAGGGAAAGATCAGCCCCAGCATTTT	NA	TRBV10-3	TRBJ1-5	TRBD1
CATSRDAPGAYEQYF	TGTGCCACCAGCAGAGATGCCCCAGGGGCCTACGAGCAGTACTTC	once	TRBV15	TRBJ2-7	NA
CASSKDRVRFGETQYF	TGTGCCAGCAGTAAGGACAGGGTTCGGTTTGGGGAGACCCAGTACTTC	NA	TRBV28	TRBJ2-5	TRBD1
CASSQTGTSAYEQYF	TGTGCCAGCAGCCAAACCGGGACTAGTGCTTACGAGCAGTACTTC	NA	TRBV3-1/TRBV3-2	TRBJ2-7	TRBD2
CAWSVRHRTSGTYEQYF	TGTGCCTGGAGTGTACGGCACCGGACTAGCGGGACCTACGAGCAGTACTTC	NA	TRBV30	TRBJ2-7	TRBD2
CASSVGAGGPGAKNIQYF	TGTGCCAGCAGCGTAGGAGCGGGAGGGCCTGGGGCCAAAAACATTCAGTACTTC	NA	TRBV9	TRBJ2-4	TRBD2
CSAQQGSGSYNEQFF	TGCAGCGCCCAACAGGGTTCGGGCTCCTACAATGAGCAGTTCTTC	NA	TRBV29-1	TRBJ2-1	NA
CASSAWTGVDEQFF	TGTGCCAGCAGCGCATGGACAGGGGTTGATGAGCAGTTCTTC	NA	TRBV9	TRBJ2-1	TRBD1
CASSTTGGATEAFF	TGTGCCAGCAGCACAACAGGGGGAGCCACTGAAGCTTTCTTT	NA	TRBV9	TRBJ1-1	TRBD1
CASSLRQSSGYGYTF	TGTGCCAGCAGCTTAAGACAGTCCTCCGGGTATGGCTACACCTTC	NA	TRBV11-2	TRBJ1-2	NA
CASTSGRTYEQYF	TGTGCCAGCACGAGCGGGAGAACCTACGAGCAGTACTTC	NA	TRBV28	TRBJ2-7	TRBD2
CAISANREGGTEAFF	TGTGCCATCAGTGCCAACAGGGAGGGAGGCACTGAAGCTTTCTTT	NA	TRBV10-3	TRBJ1-1	NA
CAWMLGSGNRGNEKLFF	TGTGCCTGGATGTTAGGATCCGGGAATCGAGGAAATGAAAAACTGTTTTTT	NA	TRBV30	TRBJ1-4	NA
CASSVGDNNEKLFF	TGTGCCAGCAGTGTCGGAGATAATAATGAAAAACTGTTTTTT	NA	TRBV2	TRBJ1-4	NA
CASSPTAGLDTQYF	TGTGCCAGCTCGCCTACCGCGGGTTTGGATACGCAGTATTTT	NA	TRBV18	TRBJ2-3	NA
CASSLDRATGEQFF	TGCGCCAGCAGCTTGGACCGGGCAACAGGTGAGCAGTTCTTC	NA	TRBV5-1	TRBJ2-1	NA
CASSVGTGLAANYGYTF	TGTGCCAGCAGCGTTGGGACAGGTTTAGCAGCTAACTATGGCTACACCTTC	NA	TRBV9	TRBJ1-2	TRBD1
CASTSHETSGRRSTDTQYF	TGCGCCAGCACCTCTCACGAGACTAGCGGACGAAGGAGCACAGATACGCAGTATTTT	once	TRBV5-1	TRBJ2-3	TRBD2
CACRQGQVNTEAFF	TGTGCCTGCCGACAGGGGCAAGTGAACACTGAAGCTTTCTTT	NA	TRBV30	TRBJ1-1	TRBD1
CASSAFTGVQETQYF	TGTGCCAGCAGCGCGTTCACGGGGGTCCAAGAGACCCAGTACTTC	NA	TRBV9	TRBJ2-5	NA
CASSFLLPGGGNEQFF	TGTGCCAGCAGCTTCTTACTACCGGGAGGGGGCAATGAGCAGTTCTTC	NA	TRBV7-9	TRBJ2-1	TRBD2
CASRADGTGVYEQYF	TGTGCCAGCAGAGCCGACGGGACAGGGGTTTACGAGCAGTACTTC	once	TRBV28	TRBJ2-7	TRBD1